Listed here are 30 T cell receptor beta chains from one sample, sequenced in a study of T-cell memory formation after mild COVID-19 (dated by TCRdb to 2020 to 2022). The protocol used for the library was 5' RACE. For sequencing, an Illumina NovaSeq 6000 was employed. The public reads were quality trimmed at Q25 with fastp and then assembled into clones with MiXCR by TCRdb, keeping productive beta chains. Each CDR3 protein gets just one entry, which takes the most common genes and DNA from the rows behind it. This sample gives a few hundred thousand distinct CDR3 sequences in total; about 23% of them show up just once. Approximately 13% of the sample is in the top ten clones. Sequences were obtained from PBMCs or a T cell subset sorted from them (not recorded which). These receptors were collected from an adult woman who had mild COVID-19 (a few samples of this study predate the infection). The sample titles of this study are shuffled in the database, so cell type and time point are left out; the donor was told from shared clones.

The J gene is TRBJ2-1, the V gene TRBV30, with 8 nucleotides matching TRBD2. From germline, CDR1 is GTSNPN and CDR2 SVGIG (reference sequence). The V gene end was trimmed by 3 bases and the J gene end by 4 bases; junction bases not matched to a gene: 8. The length of the CDR3 is 15 residues. CDR3 region: CAWSDSGRDYNEQFF. The CDR3 nucleotides read TGTGCCTGGAGCGACTCCGGGAGGGATTACAATGAGCAGTTCTTC.

This clonotype was counted only a few times. This sequence joins TRBV5-1 and TRBJ2-3; perhaps TRBD2 as D (5 bases). Trimming cost V 4 bases and J 2 bases, with 11 bases left between them. This CDR3 is 14 amino acids long. The germline CDR1 and CDR2 sequences are SGHRS and YFSETQ. CDR3: CASSLRGDTDTQYF. The DNA for the CDR3 is TGCGCCAGCAGCCTACGGGGAGACACAGATACGCAGTATTTT.

This clonotype was seen many times. V gene TRBV12-3 or TRBV12-4 combines with J gene TRBJ2-2, with 9 positions matching TRBD1. CDR3 length: 14 amino acids. With V trimmed by 6 bases and J by 3 bases, 2 bases remained unmatched. The CDR3 loop is CASRGTGYTGELFF. CDR3 DNA: TGTGCCAGCAGAGGGACAGGGTACACCGGGGAGCTGTTTTTT.

J is TRBJ2-3 and V is TRBV4-3; D is perhaps TRBD1 (5 bases). Trimming removed 2 bases from V and 0 bases from J, with 12 bases in between. The CDR3 has 16 residues. The V gene's germline CDR1 is LGHNA and CDR2 YSLEER. The CDR3 region is CASSQTQGTSTDTQYF. The CDR3 nucleotides are TGCGCCAGCAGCCAAACTCAGGGCACTAGCACAGATACGCAGTATTTT.

This chain's CDR3 is CASSNRTGTETQYF. For the CDR3, the DNA is TGTGCCAGCAGCAACCGGACTGGGACGGAGACCCAGTACTTC. V and J are TRBV7-8 and TRBJ2-5, with D perhaps given as TRBD1 or TRBD2 (5 bases each). Germline values: CDR1 SGHVS, CDR2 FQNEAQ. With 5 bases removed from V and 5 bases from J, the gap between germline ends came to 15 bases. CDR3 length equals 14 residues.

This chain connects TRBV29-1 to TRBJ2-7, with unresolved D. The CDR3 loop spans 12 amino acids. Per germline, CDR1 SQVTM and CDR2 ANQGSEA. V gave up 6 bases and J gave up 5 bases, with 14 bases separating them. Here the CDR3 reads CSVPGPVDEQYF. As DNA, the CDR3 is TGCAGCGTCCCGGGCCCCGTCGACGAGCAGTACTTC.

The chain employs TRBV5-1 and TRBJ1-1; no reliable D call. The CDR3 totals 14 residues. V was trimmed by 2 bases and J by 0 bases, leaving 8 bases between them. Germline CDR1 reads SGHRS; CDR2 reads YFSETQ. The CDR3 region has the DNA TGCGCCAGCAGCTTAGGGAAAATGAACACTGAAGCTTTCTTT. This gives the protein CASSLGKMNTEAFF.

This clonotype turned up a few times. This chain uses TRBV5-8 with TRBJ2-1, with D possibly matching TRBD1 (6 bases). Germline V gives CDR1 SGHTS, CDR2 YDEGEE. Between the trimmed V and J ends, which lost 5 bases and 5 bases, there was a span of 41 bases. This CDR3 spans 23 amino acids. The CDR3 region has the DNA TGTGCCAGCAGTTCTTCATTTTCTCGGGACACTAGATTTTCCCTCTTGGTCCACAATGAGCAGTTCTTC. It translates to CASSSSFSRDTRFSLLVHNEQFF.

The V and J genes are TRBV6-6 and TRBJ1-2; 9 positions match TRBD1. J lost 8 bases, V lost 4 bases, and 14 bases had no gene match. Germline-derived CDR1 and CDR2 are MNHNY and SVGAGI (reference sequence). This CDR3 spans 16 amino acids. The CDR3, as DNA: TGTGCCAGCAGTTTATCAGAAGGGACAGGGCGTAGAGGCTACACCTTC. Its protein product is CASSLSEGTGRRGYTF.

This rearrangement joins TRBV5-1 to TRBJ2-7; perhaps TRBD2 as D (5 bases). The CDR3 covers 13 residues. From germline, CDR1 is SGHRS and CDR2 YFSETQ. Trimming stripped 0 bases from V and 6 bases from J, with 10 bases between. The CDR3 loop reads CASSLESGSEQYF. DNA of the CDR3: TGCGCCAGCAGCTTGGAATCGGGGAGCGAGCAGTACTTC.

V gene TRBV6-5 combines with J gene TRBJ2-7; TRBD1 matches at 9 bases. Trimming took 2 bases from V and 2 from J; bases not matched to a gene: 1. This CDR3 is 14 amino acids long. From germline, CDR1 is MNHEY and CDR2 SVGAGI. CDR3 DNA sequence: TGTGCCAGCAGTTACAGACAGGGGGCCTACGAGCAGTACTTC. Its protein product is CASSYRQGAYEQYF.

This clonotype showed up many times. The chain has TRBV5-1 and TRBJ2-2, with D possibly matching TRBD2 (6 bases). The CDR3 contains 16 residues. The germline gives CDR1 SGHRS, CDR2 YFSETQ. V was shortened by 4 bases and J by 2 bases, with 15 bases between the two germline ends. Here the CDR3 DNA reads TGCGCCAGCAGCCCCGGGGGACGCTACAACACCGGGGAGCTGTTTTTT. Translated: CASSPGGRYNTGELFF.

This clonotype has just a few counts. V usage is TRBV3-1 and J usage is TRBJ2-3; D unclear. V was pared by 1 base and J by 2 bases, with 10 bases between. Germline V gene data show CDR1 as LGHDT and CDR2 as YNNKEL (reference sequence). This CDR3 has 15 residues. The CDR3 sequence is CASSQVGQHTDTQYF. The DNA of the CDR3 is TGTGCCAGCAGCCAAGTTGGGCAACACACAGATACGCAGTATTTT.

The sample holds a few counts of this clonotype. The chain recombines TRBV9 with TRBJ1-6; a possible D gene is TRBD1 (5 bases). CDR1 and CDR2 (germline): SGDLS, YYNGEE. The CDR3 covers 14 residues. V dropped 0 bases and J dropped 7 bases, with 8 bases sitting between them. The chain's CDR3 is CASSVGGVNSPLHF. CDR3 in DNA: TGTGCCAGCAGCGTAGGAGGGGTAAATTCACCCCTCCACTTT.

The chain links TRBV9 to TRBJ2-7, with TRBD2 matching 9 bases. Germline CDR1 and CDR2: SGDLS and YYNGEE. There are 15 residues in the CDR3. The junction had 7 bases not matched to a gene; V was cut back by 4 bases and J by 2 bases. The CDR3, as DNA: TGTGCCAGCAGCACAACTAGCGGGCCGACCTACGAGCAGTACTTC. This sequence encodes CASSTTSGPTYEQYF. The whole variable domain, remainder taken from reference TRBV9 and TRBJ2-7, is DSGVTQTPKHLITATGQRVTLRCSPRSGDLSVYWYQQSLDQGLQFLIQYYNGEERAKGNILERFSAQQFPDLHSELNLSSLELGDSALYFCASSTTSGPTYEQYFGPGTRLTVT.

The V and J genes are TRBV6-1 and TRBJ1-5, with TRBD1 matching over 8 bases. Germline loops: CDR1 MNHNS, CDR2 SASEGT. This CDR3 is built from 14 residues. V shed 2 bases and J 6 bases; nucleotides not matched to a gene: 3. The CDR3 DNA reads TGTGCCAGCAGTGAAACAGGGGGAGCTCAGCCCCAGCATTTT. It encodes CASSETGGAQPQHF.

Many counts were recorded for this clonotype. The chain couples TRBV5-1 to TRBJ1-1; TRBD1 matches 7 bases. CDR3 length equals 13 residues. The germline gives CDR1 SGHRS, CDR2 YFSETQ. Trimming cost V 5 bases and J 8 bases; bases outside gene matches: 9. The CDR3 loop is CASREDRVSEAFF. CDR3 bases: TGCGCCAGCAGAGAAGACAGGGTCTCGGAAGCTTTCTTT.

The chain couples TRBV21-1 to TRBJ2-3; the tabulated D call, TRBD2, remains unverified against the DNA. TRBV21-1 is deemed a pseudogene. This CDR3 spans 16 amino acids. CDR3 DNA: TGTGCCAGCAGCAAAGAGATAGCGGGCCGCACAGATACGCAGTATTTT. Translated, it gives CASSKEIAGRTDTQYF.

A remark on this clonotype: The junction does not match germline at one end; this may be a read error. The chain employs TRBV27 and TRBJ2-5; TRBD1 or TRBD2 may be the D gene (6 bases each). Germline-derived CDR1 and CDR2 are MNHEY and SMNVEV (reference sequence). The CDR3 spans 13 residues. The CDR3 loop reads CASSPTGALMWDF. The CDR3 DNA reads as TGTGCCAGCAGCCCCACGGGGGCGTTGATGTGGGACTTC.

This clonotype was picked up a small number of times. The V and J genes are TRBV15 and TRBJ2-5; D is possibly TRBD1 (6 bases). This CDR3 has 19 residues. Germline V gene sequence: CDR1 LNHNV, CDR2 YYDKDF (reference sequence). Trimming took 2 bases from V and 2 from J, leaving 24 bases between them. The CDR3 is CATSRLGSLMGARQETQYF. DNA of the CDR3: TGTGCCACCAGCAGACTCGGGTCCCTAATGGGGGCGCGGCAAGAGACCCAGTACTTC. The variable domain in full, with the rest retrieved from reference TRBV15 and TRBJ2-5, is DAMVIQNPRYQVTQFGKPVTLSCSQTLNHNVMYWYQQKSSQAPKLLFHYYDKDFNNEADTPDNFQSRRPNTSFCFLDIRSPGLGDTAMYLCATSRLGSLMGARQETQYFGPGTRLLVL.

The chain links TRBV6-2 or TRBV6-3 to TRBJ2-1; D is unclear. Trimming cost V 7 bases and J 3 bases, with 16 bases left between them. Germline assignment: CDR1 MNHEY and CDR2 SVGEGT. This CDR3 spans 15 amino acids. CDR3 protein: CASTHLPDLYNEQFF. The DNA of the CDR3 is TGTGCCAGCACTCACCTTCCGGACCTCTACAATGAGCAGTTCTTC.

This clonotype was seen many times. The chain recombines TRBV7-9 with TRBJ2-7, with D maybe TRBD2 (5 bases). The V end was cut by 2 bases, the J end by 4 bases, with 12 bases between. CDR1 is SEHNR and CDR2 is FQNEAQ in the germline V gene (reference sequence). The CDR3 is 14 residues long. CDR3 nucleotides: TGTGCCAGCAGCTTAACACGGGGTGGTTACGAGCAGTACTTC. Amino acids: CASSLTRGGYEQYF.

V gene TRBV11-3 combines with J gene TRBJ2-2, with 9 positions matching TRBD1. Looked up from germline, CDR1 is SGHNT and CDR2 is YENEEA. The CDR3 loop spans 16 amino acids. V lost 4 bases and J lost 2; bases outside the gene matches: 5. CDR3 sequence reads: CASSSRDRENTGELFF. CDR3 nucleotides: TGTGCCAGCAGCTCTAGGGACAGGGAAAACACCGGGGAGCTGTTTTTT.

As for this clonotype: One end of the junction is discordant with germline, which a read error may explain. The V and J genes are TRBV12-3 or TRBV12-4 and TRBJ2-3, with 8 bases that match TRBD1. This CDR3 is built from 14 residues. As DNA, the CDR3 is TGTACCAGCAGCCTCAGGGGGCGCGGAGATACGCAGTATTTT. Protein sequence: CTSSLRGRGDTQYF.

J is TRBJ2-1 and V is TRBV20-1; 11 nucleotides line up with TRBD2. This CDR3 is 15 amino acids long. The germline V gene encodes CDR1 DFQATT and CDR2 SNEGSKA (reference sequence). J was trimmed by 6 bases and V by 4 bases; bases with no gene match: 8. DNA for the CDR3: TGCAGTGCTATCCGACTAGCGGGAAACAGCAATGAGCAGTTCTTC. This gives the protein CSAIRLAGNSNEQFF.

The chain joins TRBV5-5 to TRBJ1-2; maybe TRBD1 (5 bases). Germline V gene lookup returns CDR1 SGHKS and CDR2 YYEKEE (reference sequence). The CDR3 spans 15 residues. Deletions cut 0 bases from V and 4 bases from J, with 13 bases between. CDR3 loop: CASSLGGFPTYGYTF. The DNA of the CDR3 is TGTGCCAGCAGCTTGGGGGGGTTCCCTACCTATGGCTACACCTTC.

V gene TRBV7-9 combines with J gene TRBJ2-5; D is possibly TRBD2 (5 bases). Trimming removed 5 bases from V and 3 bases from J, with 13 bases in between. Germline-derived CDR1 and CDR2 are SEHNR and FQNEAQ (reference sequence). This CDR3 has 14 amino acids. The CDR3 bases are TGTGCCAGCAGCCGAATAACTAGAGAAGAGACCCAGTACTTC. Amino acids: CASSRITREETQYF.

The chain recombines TRBV2 with TRBJ2-7; 8 nucleotides line up with TRBD1. The CDR3 has 14 amino acids. The V gene's germline CDR1 is SNHLY and CDR2 FYNNEI. V shed 1 base and J 1 base; nucleotides not matched to a gene: 0. DNA of the CDR3: TGTGCCAGCAGTGAAGGGGACAGGTCCTACGAGCAGTACTTC. Encoded protein: CASSEGDRSYEQYF.

The sample holds a few counts of this clonotype. The chain employs TRBV24-1 and TRBJ1-1; no clear D gene. V lost 6 bases and J lost 1, with 8 bases in between. The CDR3 contains 13 residues. Germline V gene data show CDR1 as KGHDR and CDR2 as SFDVKD. The CDR3 DNA is TGTGCCACCAGTCCTTCAGGGAACACTGAAGCTTTCTTT. Protein product: CATSPSGNTEAFF.

The chain employs TRBV12-3 or TRBV12-4 and TRBJ1-1, with TRBD1 matching over 9 bases. Unmatched junction bases numbered 20, after V lost 6 bases and J lost 0 bases. The CDR3 extends over 20 amino acids. Here the CDR3 DNA reads TGTGCCAGCAGACTCCCGTTGGGATACCGGGACAGGGTTATGAACACTGAAGCTTTCTTT. Encoded protein: CASRLPLGYRDRVMNTEAFF.